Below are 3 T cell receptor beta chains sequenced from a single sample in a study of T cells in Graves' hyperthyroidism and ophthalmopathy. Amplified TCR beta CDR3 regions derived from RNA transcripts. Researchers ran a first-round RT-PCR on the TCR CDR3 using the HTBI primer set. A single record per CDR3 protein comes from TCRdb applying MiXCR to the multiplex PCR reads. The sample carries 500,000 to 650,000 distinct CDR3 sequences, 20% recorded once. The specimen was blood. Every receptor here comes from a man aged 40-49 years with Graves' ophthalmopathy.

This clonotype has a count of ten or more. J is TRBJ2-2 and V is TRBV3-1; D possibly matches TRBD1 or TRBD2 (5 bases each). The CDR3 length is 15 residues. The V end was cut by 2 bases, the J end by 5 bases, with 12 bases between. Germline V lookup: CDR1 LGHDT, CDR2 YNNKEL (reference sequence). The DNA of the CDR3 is TGTGCCAGCAGCCAACGCAGGGAGTCGACCGGGGAGCTGTTTTTT. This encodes CASSQRRESTGELFF.

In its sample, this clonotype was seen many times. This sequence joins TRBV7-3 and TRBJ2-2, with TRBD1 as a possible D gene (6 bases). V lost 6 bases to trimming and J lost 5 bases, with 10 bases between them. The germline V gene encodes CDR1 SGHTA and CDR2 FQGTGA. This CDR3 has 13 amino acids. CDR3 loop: CASRLGGTGELFF. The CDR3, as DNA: TGTGCCAGCAGACTAGGGGGAACCGGGGAGCTGTTTTTT.

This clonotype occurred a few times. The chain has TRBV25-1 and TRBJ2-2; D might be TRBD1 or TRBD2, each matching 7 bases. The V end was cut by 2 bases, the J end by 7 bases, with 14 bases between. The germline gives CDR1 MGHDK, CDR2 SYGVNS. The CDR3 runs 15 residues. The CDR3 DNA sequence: TGTGCCAGCAGTGAACGCCAGGGGGGGCACGGGGAGCTGTTTTTT. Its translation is CASSERQGGHGELFF.